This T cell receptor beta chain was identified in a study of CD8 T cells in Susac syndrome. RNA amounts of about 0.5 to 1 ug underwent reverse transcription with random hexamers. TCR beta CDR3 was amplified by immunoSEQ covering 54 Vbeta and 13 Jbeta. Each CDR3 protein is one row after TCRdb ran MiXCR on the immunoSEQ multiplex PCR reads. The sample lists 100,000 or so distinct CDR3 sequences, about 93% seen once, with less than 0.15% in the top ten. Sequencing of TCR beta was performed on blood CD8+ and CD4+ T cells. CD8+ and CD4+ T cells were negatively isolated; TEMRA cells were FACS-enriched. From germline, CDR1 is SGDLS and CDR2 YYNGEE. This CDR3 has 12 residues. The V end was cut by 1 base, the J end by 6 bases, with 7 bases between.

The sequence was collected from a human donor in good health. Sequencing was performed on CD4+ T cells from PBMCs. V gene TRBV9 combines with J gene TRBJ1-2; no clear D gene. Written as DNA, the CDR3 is TGTGCCAGCAGCGTAAACCGAAATGGCTACACCTTC. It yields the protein CASSVNRNGYTF.